The rows below give T cell receptor beta chains drawn from one sample of a study of long-term antiretroviral therapy in people with HIV. This table comes from immunoSEQ multiplex PCR, and its TCRdb copy is limited to in-frame clones, with some not included. The table lists more than 20,000 clones, 70% to 90% of them singletons, with around 4% in the top ten. The input for sequencing was unsorted PBMCs, taken 1.9 years after starting antiretroviral therapy. The receptors here all came from a woman aged 25 to 39 with HIV. The CDR3 runs from the conserved cysteine through the conserved F or W. Each record gives: J gene, D gene, clone size, V gene, CDR3 protein, CDR3 DNA. A D gene is named only where the DNA matches it firmly. Clone size is stated in some rows and not others, as once, few, many or a class when expanded.

TRBJ2-6,NA,NA,TRBV5-1,CASSPGSSGANVLTF,TGCGCCAGCAGCCCCGGTAGCTCTGGGGCCAACGTCCTGACTTTC
TRBJ1-2,NA,NA,TRBV7-2,CASSLGWTAVGYTF,TGTGCCAGCAGCTTAGGGTGGACCGCCGTCGGCTACACCTTC
TRBJ1-5,NA,NA,TRBV18,CASSPGGEGPIQPQHF,TGTGCCAGCTCCCCAGGCGGAGAGGGACCTATTCAGCCCCAGCATTTT
TRBJ2-3,NA,NA,TRBV5-6,CASSPRTVTDTQYF,TGTGCCAGCAGCCCTCGGACAGTCACAGATACGCAGTATTTT
TRBJ1-2,TRBD1,NA,TRBV5-4,CASRDPGQGDYGYTF,TGTGCCAGCAGGGATCCCGGACAGGGAGACTATGGCTACACCTTC
TRBJ1-1,TRBD1,once,TRBV18,CASSPGLSGQGRMNTEAFF,TGTGCCAGCTCCCCCGGACTTAGTGGACAGGGGAGAATGAACACTGAAGCTTTCTTT
TRBJ2-5,NA,once,TRBV5-5,CASSLRVQETQYF,TGTGCCAGCAGCTTAAGGGTACAAGAGACCCAGTACTTC
TRBJ1-1,NA,NA,TRBV29-1,CSVEGLAEAFF,TGCAGCGTTGAAGGGCTGGCTGAAGCTTTCTTT
TRBJ1-2,NA,NA,TRBV30,CAWSVDSRGYTF,TGTGCCTGGAGTGTAGACTCCAGGGGCTACACCTTC
TRBJ2-3,NA,NA,TRBV7-3,CASSFPTARGDSTDTQYF,TGTGCCAGCAGCTTCCCGACAGCCCGGGGCGATAGCACAGATACGCAGTATTTT
TRBJ1-1,NA,NA,TRBV7-2,CASSLSGDTEAFF,TGTGCCAGCAGCTTATCTGGGGACACTGAAGCTTTCTTT
TRBJ2-7,TRBD1,NA,TRBV27,CASSPRDRAPYEQYF,TGTGCCAGCAGTCCTCGGGACAGGGCTCCCTACGAGCAGTACTTC
TRBJ2-3,NA,NA,TRBV19,CASSITAATDTQYF,TGTGCCAGTAGTATTACGGCAGCCACAGATACGCAGTATTTT
TRBJ1-4,TRBD1,NA,TRBV2,CASSETGGSSLFF,TGTGCCAGCAGTGAGACAGGGGGCTCTTCACTGTTTTTT
TRBJ1-1,NA,NA,TRBV5-6,CASSLVYGGGSTEAFF,TGTGCCAGCAGCTTGGTTTATGGAGGGGGTTCGACTGAAGCTTTCTTT
TRBJ1-2,TRBD1,once,TRBV29-1,CSAGDRDRGYGYTF,TGCAGCGCCGGAGACAGGGATCGGGGATATGGCTACACCTTC
TRBJ1-6,TRBD1,NA,TRBV9,CASNRQGNSPLHF,TGTGCCAGCAACAGACAGGGTAATTCACCCCTCCACTTT
TRBJ1-2,NA,NA,TRBV4-2,CASSQGISGPLGYTF,TGTGCCAGCAGCCAGGGGATTTCAGGGCCCCTGGGCTACACCTTC
TRBJ2-2,TRBD1,NA,TRBV18,CASSPLGQGITGELFF,TGTGCCAGCTCACCACTAGGACAGGGCATCACCGGGGAGCTGTTTTTT
TRBJ1-2,NA,NA,TRBV19,CASSIWQGGDGYTF,TGTGCCAGTAGTATATGGCAGGGAGGCGATGGCTACACCTTC
TRBJ2-3,NA,NA,TRBV7-9,CASSLGGTDTQYF,TGTGCCAGCAGCTTGGGCGGCACAGATACGCAGTATTTT
TRBJ2-1,NA,NA,TRBV5-8,CASSLALPPSNEQFF,TGTGCCAGCAGCTTGGCCCTACCCCCATCCAATGAGCAGTTCTTC
TRBJ2-1,NA,NA,TRBV6-1,CASFGRGAYNEQFF,TGTGCCAGCTTTGGCAGGGGGGCCTATAATGAGCAGTTCTTC
TRBJ2-6,NA,NA,TRBV18,CASSPGSSGANVLTF,TGTGCCAGCTCACCAGGAAGCTCTGGGGCCAACGTCCTGACTTTC
TRBJ2-3,TRBD2,NA,TRBV11-2,CASSMGRGIPTDTQYF,TGTGCCAGCAGCATGGGGAGGGGAATTCCCACAGATACGCAGTATTTT
TRBJ1-2,TRBD1,few,TRBV9,CASSASQGFHGYTF,TGTGCCAGCAGCGCCTCACAGGGGTTTCATGGCTACACCTTC
TRBJ1-3,NA,NA,TRBV5-8,CASSLHQGRGNTIYF,TGTGCCAGCAGCCTTCACCAAGGAAGGGGAAACACCATATATTTT
TRBJ1-1,NA,NA,TRBV5-8,CASSQALGAGQGGRTEAFF,TGTGCCAGCAGCCAAGCTTTGGGGGCGGGGCAGGGAGGGCGAACTGAAGCTTTCTTT
TRBJ2-5,NA,few,TRBV15,CATSTRGGAETQYF,TGTGCCACCAGCACCAGGGGGGGAGCGGAGACCCAGTACTTC
TRBJ1-1,TRBD1,NA,TRBV11-2,CASSSRQGTTEAFF,TGTGCCAGCAGCTCCCGACAGGGAACCACTGAAGCTTTCTTT
TRBJ1-2,NA,few,TRBV5-1,CASSQTDDYGYTF,TGCGCCAGCAGCCAGACAGACGACTATGGCTACACCTTC
TRBJ2-5,NA,once,TRBV18,CASSPPTGLETQYF,TGTGCCAGCTCGCCACCTACAGGGCTAGAGACCCAGTACTTC
TRBJ2-7,NA,once,TRBV6-5,CASSSTASSYEQYF,TGTGCCAGCAGTTCGACAGCGAGCTCCTACGAGCAGTACTTC
TRBJ1-2,TRBD1,NA,TRBV6-5,CASSYSRGPNYGYTF,TGTGCCAGCAGTTACTCGAGGGGGCCTAACTATGGCTACACCTTC
TRBJ1-5,NA,few,TRBV7-9,CASSLSVSNQPQHF,TGTGCCAGCAGCTTATCAGTTAGCAATCAGCCCCAGCATTTT
TRBJ2-2,NA,NA,TRBV19,CASSSYTGELFF,TGTGCCAGTAGTTCCTACACCGGGGAGCTGTTTTTT
TRBJ1-1,NA,NA,TRBV7-6,CASSLEENTEAFF,TGTGCCAGCAGCTTAGAAGAGAACACTGAAGCTTTCTTT
TRBJ1-2,NA,NA,TRBV5-1,CASSLTKQEPGMINYGYTF,TGCGCCAGCAGCTTGACCAAACAGGAGCCGGGGATGATTAACTATGGCTACACCTTC
TRBJ1-2,NA,NA,TRBV6-5,CASSYGGVYGYTF,TGTGCCAGCAGTTACGGGGGGGTCTATGGCTACACCTTC
TRBJ1-2,TRBD1,NA,TRBV15,CATSIRQGWLGYTF,TGTGCCACCAGCATAAGACAGGGATGGTTGGGCTACACCTTC
TRBJ2-5,NA,NA,TRBV5-1,CASSLAGAGTWETQYF,TGCGCCAGCAGCTTGGCCGGGGCTGGGACCTGGGAGACCCAGTACTTC
TRBJ2-2,NA,NA,TRBV4-1,CASSQDATGRDAELFF,TGCGCCAGCAGCCAAGATGCTACGGGCCGGGACGCGGAGCTGTTTTTT
TRBJ2-5,NA,NA,TRBV11-2,CASSLGPLGETQYF,TGTGCCAGCAGCTTAGGACCGTTGGGTGAGACCCAGTACTTC
TRBJ2-5,TRBD1,NA,TRBV5-8,CASSFGDRGLTETQYF,TGTGCCAGCAGCTTTGGGGACAGGGGGCTAACGGAGACCCAGTACTTC
TRBJ2-5,NA,NA,TRBV13,CASSLGPPARETQYF,TGTGCCAGCAGCTTAGGACCCCCCGCGAGGGAGACCCAGTACTTC
TRBJ2-5,NA,NA,TRBV18,CASSPRQGETQYF,TGTGCCAGCTCACCAAGGCAAGGGGAGACCCAGTACTTC
TRBJ1-2,NA,NA,TRBV5-1,CASSLDRSYGYTF,TGCGCCAGCAGCTTGGACAGGTCCTATGGCTACACCTTC
TRBJ1-5,NA,NA,TRBV6-6,CASSFGGSNQPQHF,TGTGCCAGCAGTTTCGGGGGAAGCAATCAGCCCCAGCATTTT
TRBJ1-1,TRBD1,NA,TRBV9,CASSVEGQGNTEAFF,TGTGCCAGCAGCGTGGAGGGACAGGGGAACACTGAAGCTTTCTTT
TRBJ1-6,NA,NA,TRBV13,CASSLGTGRSPLHF,TGTGCCAGCAGCTTAGGTACAGGGCGTTCACCCCTCCACTTT
TRBJ2-7,NA,NA,TRBV4-1,CASSQERRTYEQYF,TGCGCCAGCAGCCAAGAACGACGAACCTACGAGCAGTACTTC
TRBJ2-5,NA,NA,TRBV5-6,CASSSAGTRVRGETQYF,TGTGCCAGCAGCTCCGCCGGGACAAGAGTACGGGGGGAGACCCAGTACTTC
TRBJ2-5,NA,NA,TRBV28,CASSFPSRETQYF,TGTGCCAGCAGTTTCCCCAGCCGAGAGACCCAGTACTTC
TRBJ2-2,NA,NA,TRBV2,CASSGGPTNTGELFF,TGTGCCAGCAGCGGGGGACCCACGAACACCGGGGAGCTGTTTTTT
TRBJ2-7,NA,NA,TRBV7-3,CASSLTGRDHEQYF,TGTGCCAGCAGCTTAACGGGTAGGGACCACGAGCAGTACTTC
TRBJ1-3,NA,NA,TRBV5-1,CASSLALQGGGNTIYF,TGCGCCAGCAGCTTGGCCTTACAGGGAGGAGGAAACACCATATATTTT
TRBJ1-6,NA,NA,TRBV27,CASGIGDASPLHF,TGTGCCAGCGGAATTGGGGACGCATCACCCCTCCACTTT
TRBJ1-5,TRBD1,NA,TRBV4-1,CASSQDQWDRGLRQPQHF,TGCGCCAGCAGCCAAGATCAGTGGGACAGGGGGCTCCGGCAGCCCCAGCATTTT
TRBJ1-1,TRBD1,NA,TRBV12-5,CASGLTGGAEAFF,TGTGCTAGTGGTTTGACAGGGGGCGCTGAAGCTTTCTTT